These 7 T cell receptor beta chains originate from one sample sequenced in a study of T-cell reconstitution after alpha-beta-depleted transplantation in children. During its preparation, the TCRbeta library received unique molecular identifiers. TCRdb recomputed calls from the PCR reads with MiXCR, one row per CDR3 protein. This sample has fewer than 750,000 distinct CDR3 sequences; roughly 23% occur once, and the top ten carry 12% to 15%. The material sequenced was PBMCs, mostly from graft donor cells, taken 360 days after TCRalphabeta/CD19-depleted stem cell transplant. The source of these receptors is a boy younger than two who had a stem cell transplant for acute myeloid leukemia, so the T cells may come from the graft donor.

This clonotype turned up a few times. V usage is TRBV5-6 and J usage is TRBJ2-3; perhaps D is TRBD1 or TRBD2 (5 bases each). Per the germline V gene, CDR1 is SGHDT and CDR2 is YYEEEE. Between the trimmed V and J ends, which lost 1 base and 6 bases, there was a span of 15 bases. The CDR3 totals 15 residues. Written as DNA, the CDR3 is TGTGCCAGCAGCTTGCTGATCCGACAGCGGGATACGCAGTATTTT. Its translation is CASSLLIRQRDTQYF. Based on the CDR3 plus reference TRBV5-6 and TRBJ2-3, the full variable domain is DAGVTQSPTHLIKTRGQQVTLRCSPKSGHDTVSWYQQALGQGPQFIFQYYEEEERQRGNFPDRFSGHQFPNYSSELNVNALLLGDSALYLCASSLLIRQRDTQYFGPGTRLTVL.

The rearrangement links TRBV6-4 to TRBJ1-5; possible D gene TRBD1, 6 bases. Germline CDR1 is MRHNA and CDR2 is SNTAGT. This CDR3 is built from 13 residues. V lost 4 bases and J lost 6, with 10 bases in between. The chain's CDR3 is CASSAGAGQPQHF. The CDR3 DNA is TGTGCCAGCAGTGCAGGGGCCGGTCAGCCCCAGCATTTT.

CDR3 sequence (DNA): TGTGCCAGCAGCTCCTCGGACAGGGAAGCTTTCTTT. As protein: CASSSSDREAFF. The chain uses TRBV11-2 and TRBJ1-1; 7 bases match TRBD1. The J segment lost 8 bases and the V segment lost 4 bases, leaving 4 bases of the junction unmatched. The CDR3 totals 12 residues. The germline V gene encodes CDR1 SGHAT and CDR2 FQNNGV.

This clonotype was seen many times. V usage is TRBV4-3 and J usage is TRBJ2-3, with a tentative D call TRBD1 (5 bases). Germline assignment: CDR1 LGHNA and CDR2 YSLEER. The CDR3 runs to 14 residues. Trimming removed 4 bases at V and 2 bases at J, with 10 bases between. CDR3 protein: CASSPQENTDTQYF. In nucleotides, the CDR3 is TGCGCCAGCAGCCCACAGGAGAACACAGATACGCAGTATTTT.

The count of this clonotype is one. The gene calls are TRBV11-2 and TRBJ2-5; the D is unclear. This CDR3 is 14 amino acids long. CDR1 and CDR2 from the germline V gene are SGHAT and FQNNGV. V lost 4 bases and J 0 bases, leaving 9 bases between the germline ends. The CDR3 DNA sequence: TGTGCCAGCAGCTCCGACAAGTACCAAGAGACCCAGTACTTC. Translated: CASSSDKYQETQYF.

In DNA, the CDR3 is TGTGCCAGCAGTACGCATGACAGTGGTCAAGAGACCCAGTACTTC. It specifies CASSTHDSGQETQYF. The chain uses TRBV6-1 and TRBJ2-5; TRBD1 is a possible D gene (5 bases). This CDR3 has 15 amino acids. Germline V lookup: CDR1 MNHNS, CDR2 SASEGT. Trimming stripped 5 bases from V and 2 bases from J, with 15 bases between.

The chain uses TRBV14 and TRBJ1-6, with a possible D match to TRBD1 (5 bases). With 6 bases removed from V and 3 bases from J, the gap between germline ends came to 15 bases. Germline V gene data show CDR1 as SGHDN and CDR2 as FVKESK. CDR3 length: 16 amino acids. The CDR3 region has the DNA TGTGCCAGCAGGCGAAGCGGGGGTCTCTATAATTCACCCCTCCACTTT. Its protein product is CASRRSGGLYNSPLHF.